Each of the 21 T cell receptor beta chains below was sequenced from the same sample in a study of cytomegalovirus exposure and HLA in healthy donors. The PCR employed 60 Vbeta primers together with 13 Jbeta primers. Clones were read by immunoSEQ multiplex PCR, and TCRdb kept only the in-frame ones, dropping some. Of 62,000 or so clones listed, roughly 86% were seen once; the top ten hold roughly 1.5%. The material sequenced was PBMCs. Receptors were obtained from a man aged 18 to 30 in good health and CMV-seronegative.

The CDR3 here is CASSRRQGEQPQHF. The CDR3 DNA is TGCGCCAGCAGCCGAAGACAGGGGGAACAGCCCCAGCATTTT. V is TRBV5-1 and J is TRBJ1-5, with 9 bases identical to TRBD1. CDR3 size: 14 residues. With V trimmed by 4 bases and J by 7 bases, 6 bases remained unmatched. Per germline, CDR1 SGHRS and CDR2 YFSETQ.

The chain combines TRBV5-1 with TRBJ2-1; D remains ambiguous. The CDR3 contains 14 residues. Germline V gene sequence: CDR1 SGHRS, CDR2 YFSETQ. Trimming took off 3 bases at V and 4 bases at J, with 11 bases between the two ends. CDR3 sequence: CASSSEASYNEQFF. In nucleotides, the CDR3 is TGCGCCAGCAGCTCCGAGGCGAGTTACAATGAGCAGTTCTTC.

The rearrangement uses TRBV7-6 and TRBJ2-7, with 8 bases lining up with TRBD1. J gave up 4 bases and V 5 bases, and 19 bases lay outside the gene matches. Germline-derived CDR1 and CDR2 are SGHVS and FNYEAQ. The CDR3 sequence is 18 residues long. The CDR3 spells CASSRPRTGISAGYEQYF. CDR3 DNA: TGTGCCAGCAGCCGACCCCGGACAGGGATATCAGCTGGGTACGAGCAGTACTTC.

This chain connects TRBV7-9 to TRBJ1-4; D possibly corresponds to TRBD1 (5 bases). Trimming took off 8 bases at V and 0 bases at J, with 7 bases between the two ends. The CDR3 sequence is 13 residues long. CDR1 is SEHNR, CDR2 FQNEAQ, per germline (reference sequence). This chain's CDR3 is CASQGATNEKLFF. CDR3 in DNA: TGTGCCAGCCAAGGGGCAACTAATGAAAAACTGTTTTTT.

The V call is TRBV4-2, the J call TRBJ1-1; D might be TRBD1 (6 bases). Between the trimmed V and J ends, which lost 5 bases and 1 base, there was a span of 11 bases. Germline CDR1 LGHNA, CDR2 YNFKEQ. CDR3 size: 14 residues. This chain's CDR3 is CASSVEQGNTEAFF. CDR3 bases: TGTGCCAGCAGCGTCGAACAGGGGAACACTGAAGCTTTCTTT.

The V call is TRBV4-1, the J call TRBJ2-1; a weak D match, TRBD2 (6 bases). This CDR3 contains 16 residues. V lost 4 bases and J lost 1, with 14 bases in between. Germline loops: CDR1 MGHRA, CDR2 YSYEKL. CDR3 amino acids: CASSPRTGESYNEQFF. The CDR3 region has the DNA TGCGCCAGCAGCCCAAGGACGGGAGAATCCTACAATGAGCAGTTCTTC.

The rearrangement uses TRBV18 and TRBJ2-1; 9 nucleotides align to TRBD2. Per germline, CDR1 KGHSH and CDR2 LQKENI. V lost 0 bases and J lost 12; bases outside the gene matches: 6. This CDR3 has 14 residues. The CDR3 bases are TGTGCCAGCTCACCACCAGGGACTAGCTCCCTGCAGTTCTTC. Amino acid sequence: CASSPPGTSSLQFF.

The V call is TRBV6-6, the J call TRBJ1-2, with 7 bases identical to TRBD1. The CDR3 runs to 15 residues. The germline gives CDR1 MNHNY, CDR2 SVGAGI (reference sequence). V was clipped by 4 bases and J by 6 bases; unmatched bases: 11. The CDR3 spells CASSSTRQGEDGYTF. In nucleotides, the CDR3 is TGTGCCAGCAGTTCCACAAGACAGGGAGAGGATGGCTACACCTTC.

CDR3: CASSQDLVTGQSPLHF. CDR3 in DNA: TGTGCCAGCAGCCAAGATCTGGTCACAGGGCAATCACCCCTCCACTTT. The chain has TRBV14 and TRBJ1-6; tentative D call: TRBD1 (6 bases). Trimming cost V 0 bases and J 10 bases, with 16 bases left between them. This CDR3 comprises 16 residues. Germline CDR1 reads SGHDN; CDR2 reads FVKESK.

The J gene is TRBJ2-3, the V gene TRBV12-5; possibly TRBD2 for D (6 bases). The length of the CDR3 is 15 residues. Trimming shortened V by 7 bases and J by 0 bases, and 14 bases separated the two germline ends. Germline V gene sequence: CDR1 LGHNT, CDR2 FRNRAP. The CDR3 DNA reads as TGTGCTAGTGCCCTGGAGGGGCAAAGCACAGATACGCAGTATTTT. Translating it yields CASALEGQSTDTQYF.

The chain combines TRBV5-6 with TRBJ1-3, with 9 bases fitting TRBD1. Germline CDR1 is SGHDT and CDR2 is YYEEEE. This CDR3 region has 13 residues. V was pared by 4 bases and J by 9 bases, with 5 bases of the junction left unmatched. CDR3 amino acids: CASSLGQGFTIYF. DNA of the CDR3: TGTGCCAGCAGCCTGGGACAGGGCTTCACCATATATTTT.

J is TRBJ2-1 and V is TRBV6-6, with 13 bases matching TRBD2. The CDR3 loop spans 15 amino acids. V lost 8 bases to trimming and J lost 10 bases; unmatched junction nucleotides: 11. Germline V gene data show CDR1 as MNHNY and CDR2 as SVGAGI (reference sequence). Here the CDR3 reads CASAGPTSGGLEQFF. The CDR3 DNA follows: TGTGCCAGCGCCGGGCCGACTAGCGGGGGGCTAGAGCAGTTCTTC.

The CDR3: CASSDPEPGQGSHEQYF. The CDR3 region has the DNA TGCGCCAGCAGCGATCCCGAACCGGGACAGGGTTCCCACGAGCAGTACTTC. The genes are TRBV5-1 and TRBJ2-7; 9 nucleotides match TRBD1. CDR3 length: 17 residues. V dropped 4 bases and J dropped 5; count of bases not matched to a gene: 16. Germline CDR1 and CDR2: SGHRS and YFSETQ.

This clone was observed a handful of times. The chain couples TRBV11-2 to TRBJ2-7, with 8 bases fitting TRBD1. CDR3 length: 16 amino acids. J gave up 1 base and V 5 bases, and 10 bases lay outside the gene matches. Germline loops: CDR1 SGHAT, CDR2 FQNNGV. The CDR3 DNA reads TGTGCCAGCAGCAAATGGACAGGGAGGAGATCCTACGAGCAGTACTTC. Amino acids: CASSKWTGRRSYEQYF.

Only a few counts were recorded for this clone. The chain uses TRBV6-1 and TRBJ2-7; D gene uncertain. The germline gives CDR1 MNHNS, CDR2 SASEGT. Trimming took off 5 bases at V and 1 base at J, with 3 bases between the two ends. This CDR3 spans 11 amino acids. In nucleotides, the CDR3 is TGTGCCAGCAGTCCTTCCTACGAGCAGTACTTC. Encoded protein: CASSPSYEQYF.

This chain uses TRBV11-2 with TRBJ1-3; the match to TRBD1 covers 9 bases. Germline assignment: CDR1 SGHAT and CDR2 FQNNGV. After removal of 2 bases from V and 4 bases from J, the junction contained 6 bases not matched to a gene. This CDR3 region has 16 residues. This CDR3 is CASSLTQGAGGNTIYF. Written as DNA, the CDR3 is TGTGCCAGCAGCTTAACACAGGGGGCTGGAGGAAACACCATATATTTT.

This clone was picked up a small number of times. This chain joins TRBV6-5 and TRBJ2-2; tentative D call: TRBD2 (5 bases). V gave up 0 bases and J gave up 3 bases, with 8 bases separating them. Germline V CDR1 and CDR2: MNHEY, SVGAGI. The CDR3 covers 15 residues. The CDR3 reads CASSYSSGYTGELFF. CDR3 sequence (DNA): TGTGCCAGCAGTTACTCCAGCGGTTACACCGGGGAGCTGTTTTTT.

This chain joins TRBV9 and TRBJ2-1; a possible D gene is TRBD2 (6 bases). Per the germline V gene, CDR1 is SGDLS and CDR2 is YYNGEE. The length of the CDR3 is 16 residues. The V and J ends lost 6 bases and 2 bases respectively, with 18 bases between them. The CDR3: CASTRREGSTYNEQFF. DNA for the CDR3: TGTGCCAGCACAAGGAGGGAAGGGAGCACCTACAATGAGCAGTTCTTC.

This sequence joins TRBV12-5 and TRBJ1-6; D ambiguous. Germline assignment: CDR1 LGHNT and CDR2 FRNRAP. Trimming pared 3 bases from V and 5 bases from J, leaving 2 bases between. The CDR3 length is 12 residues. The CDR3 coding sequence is TGTGCTAGTGGTTTCGATAATTCACCCCTCCACTTT. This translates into CASGFDNSPLHF.

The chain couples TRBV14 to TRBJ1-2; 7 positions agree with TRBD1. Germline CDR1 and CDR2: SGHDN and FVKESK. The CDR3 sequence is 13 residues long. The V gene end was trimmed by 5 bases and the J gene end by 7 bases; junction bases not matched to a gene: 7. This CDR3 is CASSVGRQGGYTF. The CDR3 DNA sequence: TGTGCCAGCAGCGTGGGACGACAGGGTGGCTACACCTTC.

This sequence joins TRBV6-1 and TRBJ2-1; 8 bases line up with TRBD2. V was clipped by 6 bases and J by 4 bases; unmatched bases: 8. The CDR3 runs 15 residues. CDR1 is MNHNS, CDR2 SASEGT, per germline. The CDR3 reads CASSERGYEYNEQFF. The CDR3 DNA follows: TGTGCCAGCAGCGAGCGGGGGTACGAATACAATGAGCAGTTCTTC.